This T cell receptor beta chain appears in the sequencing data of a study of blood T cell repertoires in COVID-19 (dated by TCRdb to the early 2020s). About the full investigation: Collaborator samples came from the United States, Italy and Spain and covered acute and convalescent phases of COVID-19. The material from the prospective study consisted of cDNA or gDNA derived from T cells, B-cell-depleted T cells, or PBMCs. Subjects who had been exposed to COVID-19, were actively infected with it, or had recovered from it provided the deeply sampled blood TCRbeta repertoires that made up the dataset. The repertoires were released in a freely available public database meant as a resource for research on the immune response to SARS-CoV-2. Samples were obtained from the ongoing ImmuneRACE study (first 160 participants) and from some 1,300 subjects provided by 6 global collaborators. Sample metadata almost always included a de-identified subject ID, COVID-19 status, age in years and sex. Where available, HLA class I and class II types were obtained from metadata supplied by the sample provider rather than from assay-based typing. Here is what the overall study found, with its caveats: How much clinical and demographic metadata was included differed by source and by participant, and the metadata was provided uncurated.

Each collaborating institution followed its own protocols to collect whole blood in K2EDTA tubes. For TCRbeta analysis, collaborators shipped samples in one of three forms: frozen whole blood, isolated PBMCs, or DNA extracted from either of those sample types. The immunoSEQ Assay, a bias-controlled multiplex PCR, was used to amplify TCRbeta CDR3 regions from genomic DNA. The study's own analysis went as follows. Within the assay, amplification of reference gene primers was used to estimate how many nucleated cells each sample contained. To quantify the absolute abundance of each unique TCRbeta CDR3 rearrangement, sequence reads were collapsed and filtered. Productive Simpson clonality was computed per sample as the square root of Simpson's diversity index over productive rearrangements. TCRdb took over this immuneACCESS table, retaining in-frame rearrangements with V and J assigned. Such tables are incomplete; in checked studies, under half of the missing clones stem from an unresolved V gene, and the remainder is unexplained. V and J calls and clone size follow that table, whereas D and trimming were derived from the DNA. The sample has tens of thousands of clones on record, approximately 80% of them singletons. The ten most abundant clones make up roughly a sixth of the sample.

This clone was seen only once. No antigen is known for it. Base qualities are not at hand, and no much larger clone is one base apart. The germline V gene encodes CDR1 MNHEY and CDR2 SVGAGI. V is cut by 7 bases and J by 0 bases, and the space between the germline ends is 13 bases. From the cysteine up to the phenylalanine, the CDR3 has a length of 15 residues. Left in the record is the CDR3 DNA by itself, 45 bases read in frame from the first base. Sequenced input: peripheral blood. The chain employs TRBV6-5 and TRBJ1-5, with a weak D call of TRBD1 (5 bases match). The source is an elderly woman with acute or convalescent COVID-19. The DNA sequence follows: TGTGCCAGCATGATGACAGTAAATAGCAATCAGCCCCAGCATTTT. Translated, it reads CASMMTVNSNQPQHF.